This T cell receptor beta chain was retrieved from a study of CD8 T cells in Susac syndrome (dated 2019 in TCRdb). For the wider study: Whether CD8+ T cell activation and differentiation in Susac syndrome was antigen driven was tested using repertoire sequencing. Study-level results and caveats: The number of individuals in the TCR sequencing and HLA analysis was recognized as being relatively small.

RNA was extracted using the RNeasy kit, and roughly 0.5 to 1 ug of the RNA was reverse transcribed with random hexamers. The immunoSEQ multiplex PCR assay, which covers 54 Vbeta and 13 Jbeta segments, was used to amplify TCR beta CDR3 regions. PCR amplification bias was corrected using a synthetic template baseline for primer optimization and computational correction. Per the original workflow: Reads were annotated to V, D and J genes according to IMGT and were analyzed with immunoSEQ Analyzer, with only productive sequences retained. Clonality was computed as one minus Shannon entropy normalized by log2 of the number of productive unique sequences. Public and private clones were assessed among the 100 most prevalent clones of each patient and control. Clones were defined as Susac-specific when absent from the healthy and MS cohorts, from approximately 970 published viral clones and from other ImmuneACCESS disease sequences. TCRdb handled the public reads itself, with Q25 trimming in fastp and clone calling in MiXCR, and kept productive beta chains. Each CDR3 protein appears once, grouped with its most common genes and DNA. The V and J calls were not made by the authors but by TCRdb's processing. For this sample the table gives around 160,000 distinct CDR3 sequences, of which 90% to 95% were detected only once. In total, the top ten clones hold roughly 0.15% of the sample.

About this clonotype: Its recognized antigen is unknown. Within one base of it there is no much larger clone, and no base qualities were kept.

From the germline V gene (reference sequence), CDR1 is GTSNPN and CDR2 is SVGIG. V is reduced by 8 bases and J by 1 base, leaving a spacing of 14 bases between them. Taken from cysteine to phenylalanine, the CDR3 has 13 residues. Only CDR3 DNA remains: 39 bases, in frame from the first base. Peripheral blood CD8+ and CD4+ T cells from healthy donors, Susac syndrome patients and multiple sclerosis patients were profiled using high-throughput TCR beta sequencing. The healthy donors served as controls matched for age and sex. CD8+ TEMRA cells were enriched by FACS, while bulk CD8+ and CD4+ T cells were purified by magnetic negative isolation. Blood was drawn into EDTA tubes, processed within 24 hours, and PBMCs were isolated by density gradient centrifugation. PBMCs intended for TCR sequencing were frozen in liquid nitrogen and were later thawed in a 37 degrees C water bath. The sorted or isolated CD4+, CD8+ and CD8+ TEMRA cells reached a purity of at least 90%.

The sample consisted of CD4+ T cells from PBMCs. The sequence links TRBV30 to TRBJ1-2; the D region possibly corresponds to TRBD1 (6 bases align). The source of this sequence is a human donor in good health. The sequenced DNA: TGTGCCCGTTCGGGGGCGGGTAACTATGGCTACACCTTC. This gives the protein CARSGAGNYGYTF.